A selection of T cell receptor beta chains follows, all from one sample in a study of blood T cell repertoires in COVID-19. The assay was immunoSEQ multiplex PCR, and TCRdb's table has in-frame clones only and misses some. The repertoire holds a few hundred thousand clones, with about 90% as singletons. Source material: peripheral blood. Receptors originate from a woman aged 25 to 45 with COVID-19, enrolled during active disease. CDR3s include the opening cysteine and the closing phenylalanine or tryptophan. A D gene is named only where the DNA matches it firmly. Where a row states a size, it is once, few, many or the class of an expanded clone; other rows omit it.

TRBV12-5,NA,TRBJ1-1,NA,CASARTVNTEAFF,TGTGCTAGTGCCCGGACAGTGAACACTGAAGCTTTCTTT
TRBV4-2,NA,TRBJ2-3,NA,CASSQGHRPGDGAGDTQYF,TGTGCCAGCAGCCAAGGGCACCGGCCAGGGGACGGGGCCGGAGATACGCAGTATTTT
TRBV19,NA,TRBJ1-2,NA,CASRGQFNYGYTF,TGTGCCAGTAGGGGGCAGTTCAACTATGGCTACACCTTC
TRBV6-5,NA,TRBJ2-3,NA,CASLRNWGGTDTQYF,TGTGCCAGCTTGAGAAATTGGGGGGGCACAGATACGCAGTATTTT
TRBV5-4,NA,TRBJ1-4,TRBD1,CASMGQGDEKLFF,TGTGCCAGCATGGGACAGGGCGATGAAAAACTGTTTTTT
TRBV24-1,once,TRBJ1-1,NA,CATSSSTEAFF,TGTGCCACATCTTCGAGCACTGAAGCTTTCTTT
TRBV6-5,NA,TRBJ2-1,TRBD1,CASSRTGSYNEQFF,TGTGCCAGCAGTCGGACAGGGTCCTACAATGAGCAGTTCTTC
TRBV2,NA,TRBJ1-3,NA,CASSGTRKGNTIYF,TGTGCCAGCAGCGGAACCAGGAAGGGAAACACCATATATTTT
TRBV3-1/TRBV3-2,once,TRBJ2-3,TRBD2,CASSHWGGGARTDTQYF,TGTGCCAGCAGCCATTGGGGCGGGGGGGCTCGGACAGATACGCAGTATTTT
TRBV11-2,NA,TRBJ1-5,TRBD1,CASSSGTGPYSNQPQHF,TGTGCCAGCAGCTCCGGGACAGGTCCTTATAGCAATCAGCCCCAGCATTTT
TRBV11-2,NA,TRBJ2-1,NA,CASSLDRTRGGEQFF,TGTGCCAGCAGCTTAGATCGGACGCGGGGAGGTGAGCAGTTCTTC
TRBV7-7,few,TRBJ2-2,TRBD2,CASSLALAGGPTGELFF,TGTGCTAGCAGCTTAGCACTAGCGGGGGGTCCCACCGGGGAGCTGTTTTTT
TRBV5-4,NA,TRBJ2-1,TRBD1,CASSLVRQGTYRLNNEQFF,TGTGCCAGCAGCTTGGTGAGACAGGGTACTTACAGGCTTAACAATGAGCAGTTCTTC
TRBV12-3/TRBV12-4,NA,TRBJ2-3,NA,CASRRDTQYF,TGTGCCAGCAGGCGTGATACGCAGTATTTT
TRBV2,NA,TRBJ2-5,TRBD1,CASGGQGRETQYF,TGTGCCAGCGGGGGACAGGGGCGAGAGACCCAGTACTTC
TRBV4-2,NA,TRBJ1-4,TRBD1,CASSQDRQGGKIATNEKLFF,TGTGCCAGCAGCCAGGACCGACAGGGGGGGAAAATTGCAACTAATGAAAAACTGTTTTTT
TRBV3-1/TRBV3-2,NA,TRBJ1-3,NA,CASSLQVSGNTIYF,TGTGCCAGCAGCTTACAGGTTTCTGGAAACACCATATATTTT
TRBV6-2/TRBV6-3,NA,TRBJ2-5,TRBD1,CASSAPATQGADQETQYF,TGTGCCAGCAGTGCCCCGGCCACTCAGGGGGCGGACCAAGAGACCCAGTACTTC
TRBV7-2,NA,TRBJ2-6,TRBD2,CASSFGGSRGANVLTF,TGTGCCAGCAGCTTCGGGGGGTCCAGAGGGGCCAACGTCCTGACTTTC
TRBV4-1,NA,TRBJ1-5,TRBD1,CASSQDPTGGRNQPQHF,TGCGCCAGCAGCCAAGATCCCACAGGGGGTCGAAATCAGCCCCAGCATTTT
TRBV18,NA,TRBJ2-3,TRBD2,CASSSYSGGISDTQYF,TGTGCCAGCTCCTCCTATAGCGGGGGTATCTCAGATACGCAGTATTTT
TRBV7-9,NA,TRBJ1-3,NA,CASSLGQPHSGNTIYF,TGTGCCAGCAGCTTAGGACAGCCCCACTCTGGAAACACCATATATTTT
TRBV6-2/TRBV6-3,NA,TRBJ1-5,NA,CASSYKPQPQHF,TGTGCCAGCAGTTACAAGCCCCAGCCCCAGCATTTT
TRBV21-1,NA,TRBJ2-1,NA,CASSPLMEVAYNEQFF,TGTGCCAGCAGCCCCCTAATGGAGGTAGCCTACAATGAGCAGTTCTTC
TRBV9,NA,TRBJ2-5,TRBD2,CASSVEASGGSKETQYF,TGTGCCAGCAGCGTAGAAGCTAGCGGGGGGTCAAAAGAGACCCAGTACTTC
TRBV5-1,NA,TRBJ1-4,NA,CASSLQVDGEKLFF,TGCGCCAGCAGCTTGCAGGTCGATGGGGAAAAACTGTTTTTT
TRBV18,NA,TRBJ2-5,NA,CASSPELETQYF,TGTGCCAGCTCACCAGAGCTGGAGACCCAGTACTTC